The 6 T cell receptor beta chains listed next were all sequenced from one sample in a study of cytomegalovirus exposure and HLA in healthy donors. With 60 Vbeta and 13 Jbeta primers, the PCR was carried out. This table comes from immunoSEQ multiplex PCR, and its TCRdb copy is limited to in-frame clones, with some not included. The sample contains roughly 120,000 clones, approximately 80% of which appear only once. The sequenced sample was PBMCs. The receptors were gathered from a male donor in good health and CMV-seropositive.

This chain joins TRBV1 and TRBJ2-2; TRBD2 was called by the table and not checked on the DNA. TRBV1 is a recognized pseudogene. The CDR3 has 21 amino acids. The CDR3 loop reads CTSRLARTSGRSPGNTGELFF. The CDR3 region has the DNA TGCACCAGCAGGTTGGCGAGGACTAGCGGGAGGTCCCCGGGGAACACCGGGGAGCTGTTTTTT.

CDR3: CAWSGGQDRSGNTIYF. In nucleotides, the CDR3 is TGTGCCTGGAGTGGGGGACAGGACCGCTCTGGAAACACCATATATTTT. The chain uses TRBV30 and TRBJ1-3; 8 nucleotides agree with TRBD1. The CDR3 totals 16 residues. CDR1 and CDR2 (germline): GTSNPN, SVGIG (reference sequence). V gave up 1 base and J gave up 0 bases; unmatched junction bases: 5. The variable domain in full, with the rest retrieved from reference TRBV30 and TRBJ1-3, is SQTIHQWPATLVQPVGSPLSLECTVEGTSNPNLYWYRQAAGRGLQLLFYSVGIGQISSEVPQNLSASRPQDRQFILSSKKLLLSDSGFYLCAWSGGQDRSGNTIYFGEGSWLTVV.

In its sample, this clone was seen a few times. The chain has TRBV10-3 and TRBJ2-7, with TRBD2 matching over 13 bases. This CDR3 is 15 amino acids long. From germline, CDR1 is ENHRY and CDR2 SYGVKD. J lost 2 bases, V lost 6 bases, and 4 bases had no gene match. The CDR3 DNA reads TGTGCCATCAGGGCGACTAGCGGGAGGACCTACGAGCAGTACTTC. Amino acids: CAIRATSGRTYEQYF.

The chain links TRBV7-2 to TRBJ2-7; TRBD2 aligns across 8 bases. Germline V CDR1 and CDR2: SGHTA, FQGNSA. The CDR3 extends over 14 amino acids. V lost 5 bases to trimming and J lost 9 bases; unmatched junction nucleotides: 12. CDR3 region: CASSPSGLARGQYF. CDR3 in DNA: TGTGCCAGCAGCCCAAGCGGACTAGCCCGAGGGCAGTACTTC. Together with reference TRBV7-2 and TRBJ2-7, the CDR3 gives the full variable domain: GAGVSQSPSNKVTEKGKDVELRCDPISGHTALYWYRQSLGQGLEFLIYFQGNSAPDKSGLPSDRFSAERTGGSVSTLTIQRTQQEDSAVYLCASSPSGLARGQYFGPGTRLTVT.

The V gene is TRBV4-2, the J gene TRBJ2-7, with 7 bases lining up with TRBD2. The junction had 12 bases not matched to a gene; V was cut back by 1 base and J by 6 bases. CDR3 length equals 16 residues. Germline-derived CDR1 and CDR2 are LGHNA and YNFKEQ. As DNA, the CDR3 is TGTGCCAGCAGCCAAGCCGGGGCTAGCGGAAAGGGCGAGCAGTACTTC. Amino acids: CASSQAGASGKGEQYF.

The V gene is TRBV7-2, the J gene TRBJ2-7, with D unclear. The CDR3 contains 11 residues. In germline, CDR1 is SGHTA, CDR2 FQGNSA. V was trimmed by 5 bases and J by 3 bases, leaving 5 bases between them. This CDR3 reads CASSADYEQYF. The CDR3 DNA reads as TGTGCCAGCAGCGCAGACTACGAGCAGTACTTC.